Presented here are 11 T cell receptor beta chains from one specimen sequenced in a study of OX40 agonist ivuxolimab in advanced cancers. Profiled with immunoSEQ multiplex PCR; TCRdb holds only in-frame clones, not every one. The sample shows tens of thousands of clones, over 90% of them seen only once. The specimen was CD4+ or CD8+ T cells sorted from blood, collected in a trial of the OX40 agonist ivuxolimab. These receptors were collected from an adult with an advanced solid tumor such as melanoma, head and neck, liver or kidney cancer.

V usage is TRBV28 and J usage is TRBJ2-3, with D possibly matching TRBD1 (5 bases). V lost 5 bases and J lost 1, with 7 bases in between. The CDR3 length is 13 residues. Germline V gene sequence: CDR1 MDHEN, CDR2 SYDVKM. The CDR3 is CASSLRGTDTQYF. DNA for the CDR3: TGTGCCAGCAGTCTCAGGGGCACAGATACGCAGTATTTT.

The chain combines TRBV6-6 with TRBJ2-1; no reliable D call. The germline gives CDR1 MNHNY, CDR2 SVGAGI (reference sequence). CDR3 length equals 13 residues. V was shortened by 8 bases and J by 4 bases, with 12 bases between the two germline ends. CDR3 DNA: TGTGCCAGCCTGTTTCGGTTGTACAATGAGCAGTTCTTC. Its translation: CASLFRLYNEQFF.

The rearrangement joins TRBV27 to TRBJ2-7; 8 nucleotides match TRBD1. CDR3 length equals 12 residues. The germline CDR1 and CDR2 sequences are MNHEY and SMNVEV (reference sequence). V shed 5 bases and J 6 bases; nucleotides not matched to a gene: 3. The CDR3 DNA reads TGTGCCAGCAGTAGACAGGGGATCGAGCAGTACTTC. Protein: CASSRQGIEQYF.

This chain links TRBV4-1 with TRBJ1-1, with D possibly TRBD1 on 5 matching bases. Trimming pared 4 bases from V and 5 bases from J, leaving 14 bases between. This CDR3 is built from 14 residues. Per the germline V gene, CDR1 is MGHRA and CDR2 is YSYEKL. The CDR3 coding sequence is TGCGCCAGCAGCCCGGGGGACTTACGGACTGAAGCTTTCTTT. This gives the protein CASSPGDLRTEAFF.

Points on this clone: Other DNA sequences in this specimen translate into the identical CDR3. This chain connects TRBV19 to TRBJ1-1, with 8 bases identical to TRBD1. Germline V CDR1 and CDR2: LNHDA, SQIVND (reference sequence). V shed 3 bases, J shed 5 bases, and the junction held 2 bases outside the gene matches. The CDR3 sequence is 13 residues long. The chain's CDR3 is CASSIGQGTEAFF. As DNA, the CDR3 is TGTGCCAGTAGTATCGGACAGGGAACTGAAGCTTTCTTT.

The count of this clone is one. The rearrangement joins TRBV2 to TRBJ2-3; D remains unclear. The V end was cut by 5 bases, the J end by 6 bases, with 12 bases between. Per germline, CDR1 SNHLY and CDR2 FYNNEI. The CDR3 extends over 13 amino acids. CDR3 loop: CASSTPSQDTQYF. CDR3 DNA: TGTGCCAGCAGTACCCCCTCCCAGGATACGCAGTATTTT.

J is TRBJ2-7 and V is TRBV7-2; D remains unclear. V was clipped by 5 bases and J by 2 bases, with 7 bases between them. Looked up from germline, CDR1 is SGHTA and CDR2 is FQGNSA. The CDR3 is 12 amino acids. The CDR3 is CASSLNPYEQYF. CDR3 DNA: TGTGCCAGCAGCCTAAACCCCTACGAGCAGTACTTC.

The gene calls are TRBV6-5 and TRBJ1-1; D unclear. The V end lost 0 bases, the J end lost 4 bases, and 9 bases lay between the germline ends. CDR3 length: 14 residues. The V gene's germline CDR1 is MNHEY and CDR2 SVGAGI. CDR3 in DNA: TGTGCCAGCAGTTACTCGACGGTGGTCACTGAAGCTTTCTTT. Translating gives CASSYSTVVTEAFF.

The genes are TRBV5-5 and TRBJ2-7, with 7 bases fitting TRBD1. J was trimmed by 2 bases and V by 3 bases; bases with no gene match: 5. There are 14 residues in the CDR3. The germline V gene has CDR1 SGHKS and CDR2 YYEKEE (reference sequence). The DNA of the CDR3 is TGTGCCAGCAGCTATAGGGGGCTGACCTACGAGCAGTACTTC. It translates to CASSYRGLTYEQYF.

The chain uses TRBV4-1 and TRBJ2-7, with TRBD1 as a possible D gene (6 bases). The germline CDR1 and CDR2 sequences are MGHRA and YSYEKL. The CDR3 is made up of 12 amino acids. The ends were cut back, 0 bases at V and 7 bases at J, with 7 bases in the middle. Written as DNA, the CDR3 is TGCGCCAGCAGCCAAGAGAGGGGGGAGCAGTACTTC. Its protein product is CASSQERGEQYF.

The CDR3 DNA follows: TGTGCCAGCAGCTCAAGGACAGGGAAAGTCTTAAATGGTCCTGAAGCTTTCTTT. Its protein product is CASSSRTGKVLNGPEAFF. V is TRBV11-2 and J is TRBJ1-1; TRBD1 matches 8 bases. CDR1 and CDR2 (germline): SGHAT, FQNNGV. The CDR3 consists of 18 residues. V lost 4 bases and J lost 6; bases outside the gene matches: 19.